This is a list of T cell receptor beta chains from one sample in a study of blood T cell repertoires in COVID-19. Using immunoSEQ multiplex PCR, the repertoire was profiled, and TCRdb retains in-frame clones only, with some absent. The table records 200,000 to 250,000 clones, 82% of them present only once. The sample was peripheral blood. The receptors stem from a woman of 80 years or more with COVID-19, enrolled during active disease. Each CDR3 is given with its conserved first and last residue. The order of the fields is D gene, V gene, clone size, J gene, CDR3 DNA, CDR3 protein. The D gene is left open where the match is weak. The size of a clone is reported for some rows only, either as once, few or many, or as a class for expanded clones.

d_call: TRBD1; v_call: TRBV30; clone_size: NA; j_call: TRBJ1-2; cdr3_nt: TGTGCCTGGGCCGGACAGGCGGGGGGCTACACCTTC; cdr3_aa: CAWAGQAGGYTF
d_call: NA; v_call: TRBV11-2; clone_size: NA; j_call: TRBJ1-6; cdr3_nt: TGTGCCACGTCCACCCGAGGAAATTCACCCCTCCACTTT; cdr3_aa: CATSTRGNSPLHF
d_call: NA; v_call: TRBV6-2/TRBV6-3; clone_size: NA; j_call: TRBJ2-4; cdr3_nt: TGTGCCAGCAGTTTCGGGCAGGGTCAATACATTCAGTACTTC; cdr3_aa: CASSFGQGQYIQYF
d_call: NA; v_call: TRBV4-1; clone_size: few; j_call: TRBJ1-1; cdr3_nt: TGCGCCAGCAGCGTCCGGGACACTGGGAACACTGAAGCTTTCTTT; cdr3_aa: CASSVRDTGNTEAFF
d_call: TRBD1; v_call: TRBV28; clone_size: once; j_call: TRBJ2-6; cdr3_nt: TGTGCCAGCAGTTCCTGGGGACAGCTCGTTTACGGGGCCAACGTCCTGACTTTC; cdr3_aa: CASSSWGQLVYGANVLTF
d_call: TRBD2; v_call: TRBV28; clone_size: NA; j_call: TRBJ2-5; cdr3_nt: TGTGCCAGCAGCCTATTTCGGGGGGTAGTCGAGACCCAGTACTTC; cdr3_aa: CASSLFRGVVETQYF
d_call: NA; v_call: TRBV27; clone_size: NA; j_call: TRBJ1-6; cdr3_nt: TGTGCCAGCAGCCAGGGGCTACCCCCCCTAACCCTCCACTTT; cdr3_aa: CASSQGLPPLTLHF
d_call: NA; v_call: TRBV18; clone_size: NA; j_call: TRBJ2-6; cdr3_nt: TGTGCCAGCTCACCAAAGGAGAGCTCTGGGGCCAACGTCCTGACTTTC; cdr3_aa: CASSPKESSGANVLTF
d_call: NA; v_call: TRBV6-5; clone_size: NA; j_call: TRBJ1-5; cdr3_nt: TGTGCCTCCAAGGGGGATCTCAATCAGCCCCAGCATTTT; cdr3_aa: CASKGDLNQPQHF
d_call: NA; v_call: TRBV6-6; clone_size: NA; j_call: TRBJ1-2; cdr3_nt: TGTGCCAGCAGTTACGCGGAGCCGGGGGGCCGGGATGGCTACACCTTC; cdr3_aa: CASSYAEPGGRDGYTF
d_call: TRBD1; v_call: TRBV5-6; clone_size: NA; j_call: TRBJ2-6; cdr3_nt: TGTGCCAGCAGCTTGGACAGGGGTTACTCTGGGGCCAACGTCCTGACTTTC; cdr3_aa: CASSLDRGYSGANVLTF
d_call: TRBD2; v_call: TRBV7-3; clone_size: NA; j_call: TRBJ2-2; cdr3_nt: TGTGCCAGCAGCCTGGGACTAGCGACCGGGGAGCTGTTTTTT; cdr3_aa: CASSLGLATGELFF
d_call: NA; v_call: TRBV25-1; clone_size: NA; j_call: TRBJ1-1; cdr3_nt: TGTGCCAGCAGTGAATACATGAACACTGAAGCTTTCTTT; cdr3_aa: CASSEYMNTEAFF
d_call: NA; v_call: TRBV5-1; clone_size: once; j_call: TRBJ2-5; cdr3_nt: TGCGCCAGCAGCCCGCAGGGGACAGAGACCCAGTACTTC; cdr3_aa: CASSPQGTETQYF
d_call: TRBD1; v_call: TRBV28; clone_size: NA; j_call: TRBJ1-1; cdr3_nt: TGTGCCAGCAGCCCAGGCACAGGGGGCTGGGGAACTGAAGCTTTCTTT; cdr3_aa: CASSPGTGGWGTEAFF
d_call: NA; v_call: TRBV20-1; clone_size: NA; j_call: TRBJ1-2; cdr3_nt: TGCAGTGCGCCCCCGACAGGTCCCTACACCTTC; cdr3_aa: CSAPPTGPYTF
d_call: NA; v_call: TRBV2; clone_size: NA; j_call: TRBJ1-2; cdr3_nt: TGTGCCAGCTTTTACAGTCCCGGTGGCGTTAACTATGGCTACACCTTC; cdr3_aa: CASFYSPGGVNYGYTF
d_call: TRBD1; v_call: TRBV18; clone_size: NA; j_call: TRBJ1-4; cdr3_nt: TGTGCCAGTTCACGGGACAGGGATGAAAAACTGTTTTTT; cdr3_aa: CASSRDRDEKLFF
d_call: NA; v_call: TRBV30; clone_size: NA; j_call: TRBJ2-3; cdr3_nt: TGTGCCTGGAGTGTATGGCAGGGTTACACAGATACGCAGTATTTT; cdr3_aa: CAWSVWQGYTDTQYF
d_call: TRBD2; v_call: TRBV11-3; clone_size: NA; j_call: TRBJ2-3; cdr3_nt: TGTGCCAGCAGCTTGAGGGGCGGGGGGCCCACAGATACGCAGTATTTT; cdr3_aa: CASSLRGGGPTDTQYF
d_call: NA; v_call: TRBV30; clone_size: few; j_call: TRBJ1-1; cdr3_nt: TGTGCCCTTAGGGGGTTGAGATCTGAAGCTTTCTTT; cdr3_aa: CALRGLRSEAFF
d_call: NA; v_call: TRBV18; clone_size: NA; j_call: TRBJ1-3; cdr3_nt: TGTGCCAGCTCACCTTCGAGTAATGGAAACACCATATATTTT; cdr3_aa: CASSPSSNGNTIYF
d_call: NA; v_call: TRBV11-2; clone_size: NA; j_call: TRBJ1-4; cdr3_nt: TGTGCCAGCAGCCCCAGCGGCACGATTAATGAAAAACTGTTTTTT; cdr3_aa: CASSPSGTINEKLFF
d_call: NA; v_call: TRBV10-3; clone_size: NA; j_call: TRBJ1-2; cdr3_nt: TGTGCCATCAGTGAGGCGGGTTATGGCTACACCTTC; cdr3_aa: CAISEAGYGYTF